A selection of T cell receptor beta chains follows, all from one sample in a study of OX40 agonist ivuxolimab in advanced cancers. This table comes from immunoSEQ multiplex PCR, and its TCRdb copy is limited to in-frame clones, with some not included. The table lists around 72,000 clones, around 86% of them singletons. This material consisted of CD4+ or CD8+ T cells sorted from blood, taken in a trial of the OX40 agonist ivuxolimab. The receptors stem from an adult with an advanced solid tumor such as melanoma, head and neck, liver or kidney cancer. Each CDR3 is given with its conserved first and last residue. The D gene is left open where the match is weak. Some rows mark clone size as missing; the rest say once, few, many or name a class of expanded clone.

V: TRBV6-1; size: NA; length: 17; D: NA; J: TRBJ1-5; DNA: TGTGCCAGCAGTGTAAGGGGGGGGATGGGATGGGATCAGCCCCAGCATTTT; CDR3: CASSVRGGMGWDQPQHF
V: TRBV2; size: NA; length: 14; D: TRBD1; J: TRBJ1-1; DNA: TGTGCCAGCATGTGGACAGGGGGAGGCACTGAAGCTTTCTTT; CDR3: CASMWTGGGTEAFF
V: TRBV28; size: NA; length: 13; D: TRBD2; J: TRBJ2-7; DNA: TGTGCCAGCACACTAGCGGGAGGGTGGGAGCAGTACTTC; CDR3: CASTLAGGWEQYF
V: TRBV6-5; size: NA; length: 14; D: NA; J: TRBJ2-7; DNA: TGTGCCAGCAGTTACCTAGACTCCTCCGGCGAGCAGTACTTC; CDR3: CASSYLDSSGEQYF
V: TRBV4-1; size: NA; length: 14; D: NA; J: TRBJ1-2; DNA: TGCGCCAGCAGCCAAGTCGCCGGGATCTATGGCTACACCTTC; CDR3: CASSQVAGIYGYTF
V: TRBV4-1; size: NA; length: 14; D: TRBD1; J: TRBJ2-5; DNA: TGCGCCAGCAGCCCGGGACAGGGATTAGGGACCCAGTACTTC; CDR3: CASSPGQGLGTQYF
V: TRBV5-6; size: NA; length: 15; D: NA; J: TRBJ1-1; DNA: TGTGCCAGCAGGCGAAGGACAGAGAGGAACACTGAAGCTTTCTTT; CDR3: CASRRRTERNTEAFF
V: TRBV7-9; size: NA; length: 13; D: NA; J: TRBJ1-1; DNA: TGTGCCAGCAGCTTAAAGGGATCCACTGAAGCTTTCTTT; CDR3: CASSLKGSTEAFF
V: TRBV2; size: NA; length: 10; D: NA; J: TRBJ1-2; DNA: TGTGCCAGCAGTGAAAATCGCTACACCTTC; CDR3: CASSENRYTF
V: TRBV6-1; size: few; length: 15; D: NA; J: TRBJ1-2; DNA: TGTGCCAGCAGTGAAGCGGTTACAGGGACCTATGGCTACACCTTC; CDR3: CASSEAVTGTYGYTF
V: TRBV28; size: NA; length: 15; D: NA; J: TRBJ2-1; DNA: TGTGCCAGCAGTTTAGAGGGGGGTGGCCGGAGTGAGCAGTTCTTC; CDR3: CASSLEGGGRSEQFF
V: TRBV4-1; size: NA; length: 19; D: TRBD2; J: TRBJ2-2; DNA: TGCGCCAGCAGCCAAGTAAAATTGTTAAGGGGAGGGGACACCGGGGAGCTGTTTTTT; CDR3: CASSQVKLLRGGDTGELFF
V: TRBV5-1; size: few; length: 15; D: NA; J: TRBJ1-3; DNA: TGCGCCAGCAGCTTGGAAGGGTTCTCTGGAAACACCATATATTTT; CDR3: CASSLEGFSGNTIYF
V: TRBV6-5; size: NA; length: 15; D: NA; J: TRBJ2-3; DNA: TGTGCCAGCAGTTACTCGAACGGCATCACAGATACGCAGTATTTT; CDR3: CASSYSNGITDTQYF
V: TRBV28; size: NA; length: 13; D: NA; J: TRBJ1-2; DNA: TGTGCCAGCAGTTTAATTGGGGGCTATGGCTACACCTTC; CDR3: CASSLIGGYGYTF
V: TRBV6-6; size: NA; length: 14; D: NA; J: TRBJ1-1; DNA: TGTGCCAGCAGTTACTCGGGGGCCGTTCATGAAGCTTTCTTT; CDR3: CASSYSGAVHEAFF
V: TRBV5-1; size: NA; length: 15; D: NA; J: TRBJ2-2; DNA: TGCGCCAGCACCATGGACGGGCCTCTGACCGGGGAGCTGTTTTTT; CDR3: CASTMDGPLTGELFF
V: TRBV20-1; size: once; length: 11; D: TRBD1; J: TRBJ1-2; DNA: TGCAGTGCTGGCAGGGGGGATGGCTACACCTTC; CDR3: CSAGRGDGYTF
V: TRBV2; size: NA; length: 14; D: NA; J: TRBJ2-6; DNA: TGTGCCAGCATGTTAGGGAACGGGGCCAACGTCCTGACTTTC; CDR3: CASMLGNGANVLTF
V: TRBV29-1; size: NA; length: 16; D: TRBD1; J: TRBJ1-1; DNA: TGCAGCGCTTGGGGGACAGGGGCCCTATGGAACACTGAAGCTTTCTTT; CDR3: CSAWGTGALWNTEAFF
V: TRBV6-1; size: NA; length: 17; D: NA; J: TRBJ2-1; DNA: TGTGCCAGCAGTGTCGACAGGCCAGGGAGCTCCTACAATGAGCAGTTCTTC; CDR3: CASSVDRPGSSYNEQFF
V: TRBV7-9; size: NA; length: 16; D: TRBD2; J: TRBJ2-1; DNA: TGTGCCAGCAGCGTCCGACTAGCGGGAGTGTGGAATGAGCAGTTCTTC; CDR3: CASSVRLAGVWNEQFF
V: TRBV18; size: NA; length: 14; D: NA; J: TRBJ1-4; DNA: TGTGCCAGCTCACCAGGGGCCTCGGGTGAAAAACTGTTTTTT; CDR3: CASSPGASGEKLFF
V: TRBV7-9; size: NA; length: 17; D: TRBD2; J: TRBJ2-5; DNA: TGTGCCAGCAGCTCCGGGACTAGCGGGAGTGTGGTGGAGACCCAGTACTTC; CDR3: CASSSGTSGSVVETQYF
V: TRBV27; size: NA; length: 15; D: TRBD1; J: TRBJ2-2; DNA: TGTGCCAGCAGTAGGTCGGACAGGGTGGGTGGGGAGCTGTTTTTT; CDR3: CASSRSDRVGGELFF
V: TRBV19; size: few; length: 14; D: NA; J: TRBJ1-1; DNA: TGTGCCAGTAGTACGAATGACAGGAACACTGAAGCTTTCTTT; CDR3: CASSTNDRNTEAFF
V: TRBV5-1; size: NA; length: 15; D: NA; J: TRBJ2-3; DNA: TGCGCCAGCAGCTTGCTGGCCGCTAGCACAGATACGCAGTATTTT; CDR3: CASSLLAASTDTQYF
V: TRBV18; size: once; length: 19; D: TRBD1; J: TRBJ2-7; DNA: TGTGCCAGCTCACCACCACGGACAGGGGGCAATTCTAGGTCCTACGAGCAGTACTTC; CDR3: CASSPPRTGGNSRSYEQYF
V: TRBV9; size: few; length: 16; D: NA; J: TRBJ1-4; DNA: TGTGCCAGCAGCGTAGGTACCATACGGAGTAATGAAAAACTGTTTTTT; CDR3: CASSVGTIRSNEKLFF
V: TRBV7-9; size: NA; length: 14; D: NA; J: TRBJ1-2; DNA: TGTGCCAGCAGCTCCAGGGCGGCTAACTATGGCTACACCTTC; CDR3: CASSSRAANYGYTF
V: TRBV19; size: NA; length: 13; D: NA; J: TRBJ1-5; DNA: TGTGCCAGTAGTATGCGGGGCGGTCAGCCCCAGCATTTT; CDR3: CASSMRGGQPQHF
V: TRBV6-5; size: NA; length: 15; D: NA; J: TRBJ2-5; DNA: TGTGCCAGCAGTTATCACGTGAGGGCCCAAGAGACCCAGTACTTC; CDR3: CASSYHVRAQETQYF
V: TRBV5-1; size: NA; length: 15; D: NA; J: TRBJ2-3; DNA: TGCGCCAGCAGCCACGGGACGACTTACACAGATACGCAGTATTTT; CDR3: CASSHGTTYTDTQYF
V: TRBV28; size: NA; length: 13; D: NA; J: TRBJ1-2; DNA: TGTGCCAGCAGTTTACCGGACCGGGCCCCCTACACCTTC; CDR3: CASSLPDRAPYTF
V: TRBV6-6; size: once; length: 15; D: NA; J: TRBJ2-1; DNA: TGTGCCAGCAGCGTCGGGGGCCAGAGATACAATGAGCAGTTCTTC; CDR3: CASSVGGQRYNEQFF
V: TRBV5-1; size: NA; length: 11; D: NA; J: TRBJ1-3; DNA: TGCGCCAGCAGCTCCCGAAACACCATATATTTT; CDR3: CASSSRNTIYF
V: TRBV5-6; size: NA; length: 14; D: NA; J: TRBJ1-2; DNA: TGTGCCAGCCGTACTACAGGGTTGGGCTATGGCTACACCTTC; CDR3: CASRTTGLGYGYTF
V: TRBV5-1; size: NA; length: 14; D: NA; J: TRBJ1-1; DNA: TGCGCCAGCAGCCGGGCCCCATTTGAGGCTGAAGCTTTCTTT; CDR3: CASSRAPFEAEAFF
V: TRBV5-4; size: NA; length: 16; D: NA; J: TRBJ1-2; DNA: TGTGCCAGCAGCTTGGCAGGTGGAGGGTTGGGCTATGGCTACACCTTC; CDR3: CASSLAGGGLGYGYTF